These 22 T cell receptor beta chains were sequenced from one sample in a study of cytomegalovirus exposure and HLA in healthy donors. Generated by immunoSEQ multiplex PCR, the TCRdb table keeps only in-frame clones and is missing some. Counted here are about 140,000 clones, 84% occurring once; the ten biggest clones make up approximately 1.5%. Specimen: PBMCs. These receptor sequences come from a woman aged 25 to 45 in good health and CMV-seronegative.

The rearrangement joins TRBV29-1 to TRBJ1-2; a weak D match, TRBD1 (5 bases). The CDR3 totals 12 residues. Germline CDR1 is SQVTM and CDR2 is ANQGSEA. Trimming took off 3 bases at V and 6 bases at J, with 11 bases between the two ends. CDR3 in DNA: TGCAGCGTTGAGGGGCAGGGTCATGGCTACACCTTC. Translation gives CSVEGQGHGYTF.

The CDR3 nucleotides read TGTGCCAGCAGCTTACAGGGGAACTATGGCTACACCTTC. This sequence encodes CASSLQGNYGYTF. The J gene is TRBJ1-2, the V gene TRBV7-2; tentatively, D is TRBD1 (6 bases). CDR1 SGHTA and CDR2 FQGNSA come from the germline V gene. The V end lost 2 bases, the J end lost 2 bases, and 6 bases lay between the germline ends. CDR3 length: 13 amino acids.

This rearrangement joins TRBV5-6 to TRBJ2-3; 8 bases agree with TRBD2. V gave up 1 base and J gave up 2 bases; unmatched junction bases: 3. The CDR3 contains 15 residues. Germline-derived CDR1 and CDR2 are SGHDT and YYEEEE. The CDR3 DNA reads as TGTGCCAGCAGCTTGTCGGGGGGGCCCACAGATACGCAGTATTTT. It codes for CASSLSGGPTDTQYF.

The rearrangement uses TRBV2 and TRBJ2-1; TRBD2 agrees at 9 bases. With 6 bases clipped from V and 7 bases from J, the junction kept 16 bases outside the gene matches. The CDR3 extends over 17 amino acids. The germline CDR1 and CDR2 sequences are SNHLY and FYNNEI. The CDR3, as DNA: TGTGCCAGCAGGAGGGTCCCCAGCGGGGGGTTTGGGAATGAGCAGTTCTTC. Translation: CASRRVPSGGFGNEQFF.

The CDR3 spells CASTAPYLHNEQFF. CDR3 coding DNA: TGTGCCAGCACCGCCCCCTACCTACACAATGAGCAGTTCTTC. The rearrangement uses TRBV5-6 and TRBJ2-1; D unclear. The CDR3 runs to 14 residues. Germline CDR1 reads SGHDT; CDR2 reads YYEEEE. V lost 6 bases, J lost 5 bases, and 15 bases lay in between.

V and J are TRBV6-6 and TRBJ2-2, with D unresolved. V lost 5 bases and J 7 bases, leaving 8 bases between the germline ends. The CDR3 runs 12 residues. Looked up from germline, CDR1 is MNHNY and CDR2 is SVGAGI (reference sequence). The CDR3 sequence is CASSAPGGELFF. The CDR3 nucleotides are TGTGCCAGCAGTGCCCCCGGCGGGGAGCTGTTTTTT.

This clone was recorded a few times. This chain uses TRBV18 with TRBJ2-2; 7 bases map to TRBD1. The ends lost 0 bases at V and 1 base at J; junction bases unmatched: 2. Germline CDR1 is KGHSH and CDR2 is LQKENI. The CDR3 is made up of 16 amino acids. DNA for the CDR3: TGTGCCAGCTCACCACCGGGACAGAGGAACACCGGGGAGCTGTTTTTT. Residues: CASSPPGQRNTGELFF.

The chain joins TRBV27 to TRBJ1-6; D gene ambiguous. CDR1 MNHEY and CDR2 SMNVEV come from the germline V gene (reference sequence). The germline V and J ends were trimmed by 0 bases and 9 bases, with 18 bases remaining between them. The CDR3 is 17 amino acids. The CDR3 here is CASSLSGFVGRGSPLHF. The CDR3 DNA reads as TGTGCCAGCAGTTTATCGGGTTTTGTAGGGAGAGGTTCACCCCTCCACTTT.

CDR3 protein: CASSVGPLASGGPGHTDTQYF. The CDR3 DNA reads TGTGCCAGCAGCGTAGGCCCCCTAGCTAGCGGGGGGCCCGGCCACACAGATACGCAGTATTTT. The chain is built from TRBV9 and TRBJ2-3, with 11 bases that match TRBD2. With 0 bases clipped from V and 2 bases from J, the junction kept 17 bases outside the gene matches. CDR1 SGDLS and CDR2 YYNGEE come from the germline V gene. The CDR3 contains 21 residues. Supplemented by reference TRBV9 and TRBJ2-3, the full variable domain reads DSGVTQTPKHLITATGQRVTLRCSPRSGDLSVYWYQQSLDQGLQFLIQYYNGEERAKGNILERFSAQQFPDLHSELNLSSLELGDSALYFCASSVGPLASGGPGHTDTQYFGPGTRLTVL.

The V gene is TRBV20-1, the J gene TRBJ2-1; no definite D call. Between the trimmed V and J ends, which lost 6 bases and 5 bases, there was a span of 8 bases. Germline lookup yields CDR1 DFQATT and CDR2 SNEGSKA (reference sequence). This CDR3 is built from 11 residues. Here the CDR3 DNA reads TGCAGTGCCCGAGCAAACAATGAGCAGTTCTTC. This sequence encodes CSARANNEQFF.

The DNA for the CDR3 is TGTGCCAGCAGCTTAAGGACAGGGCTCGACGAGCAGTACTTC. Amino acid sequence: CASSLRTGLDEQYF. The chain joins TRBV7-7 to TRBJ2-7; 8 bases map to TRBD1. CDR1 and CDR2 from the germline V gene are SSHAT and FNYEAQ (reference sequence). Unmatched junction bases numbered 5, after V lost 2 bases and J lost 5 bases. This CDR3 contains 14 residues.

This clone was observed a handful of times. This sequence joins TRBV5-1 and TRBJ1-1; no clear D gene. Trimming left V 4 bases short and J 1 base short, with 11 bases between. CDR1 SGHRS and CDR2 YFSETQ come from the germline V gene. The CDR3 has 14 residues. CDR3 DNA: TGCGCCAGCAGCCAATCCCCGGGGAACACTGAAGCTTTCTTT. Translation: CASSQSPGNTEAFF.

CDR3 sequence reads: CASSDRGGYNEQFF. For the CDR3, the DNA is TGTGCCAGCAGCGATCGGGGTGGGTACAATGAGCAGTTCTTC. The chain employs TRBV7-3 and TRBJ2-1, with D maybe TRBD2 (5 bases). The CDR3 covers 14 residues. V dropped 5 bases and J dropped 4 bases, with 12 bases sitting between them. CDR1 and CDR2 (germline): SGHTA, FQGTGA.

This chain's CDR3 is CSVYDSSNYGYTF. CDR3 DNA: TGCAGCGTTTATGACAGCTCTAACTATGGCTACACCTTC. The V call is TRBV29-1, the J call TRBJ1-2, with D tentatively TRBD1 (5 bases). The V end lost 5 bases, the J end lost 0 bases, and 10 bases lay between the germline ends. The V gene's germline CDR1 is SQVTM and CDR2 ANQGSEA. This CDR3 is built from 13 residues.

CDR3 loop: CASSSSQGAGGNTIYF. The CDR3 region has the DNA TGTGCCAGCAGCTCATCCCAGGGGGCCGGTGGAAACACCATATATTTT. This chain uses TRBV13 with TRBJ1-3, with 8 bases lining up with TRBD1. The CDR3 has 16 residues. Germline lookup yields CDR1 PRHDT and CDR2 FYEKMQ (reference sequence). Unmatched junction bases numbered 8, after V lost 4 bases and J lost 3 bases.

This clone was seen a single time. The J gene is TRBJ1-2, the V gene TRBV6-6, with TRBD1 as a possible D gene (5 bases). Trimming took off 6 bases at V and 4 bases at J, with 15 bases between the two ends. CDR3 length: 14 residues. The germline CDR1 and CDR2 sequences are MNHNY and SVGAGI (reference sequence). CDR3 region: CASRGLEQTYGYTF. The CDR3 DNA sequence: TGTGCCAGCAGGGGGCTGGAGCAGACCTATGGCTACACCTTC.

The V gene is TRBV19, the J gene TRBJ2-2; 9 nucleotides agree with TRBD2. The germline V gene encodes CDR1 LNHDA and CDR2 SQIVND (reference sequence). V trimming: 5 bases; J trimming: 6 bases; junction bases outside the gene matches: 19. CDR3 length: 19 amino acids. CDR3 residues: CASSSWAGGFGASSGELFF. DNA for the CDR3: TGTGCCAGTAGTTCCTGGGCGGGAGGGTTCGGGGCGTCCTCCGGGGAGCTGTTTTTT.

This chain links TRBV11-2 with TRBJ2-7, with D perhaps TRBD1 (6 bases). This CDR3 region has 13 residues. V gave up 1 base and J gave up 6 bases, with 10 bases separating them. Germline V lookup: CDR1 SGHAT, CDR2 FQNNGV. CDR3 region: CASSLVRGSEQYF. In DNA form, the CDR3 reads TGTGCCAGCAGCTTAGTCAGGGGAAGCGAGCAGTACTTC.

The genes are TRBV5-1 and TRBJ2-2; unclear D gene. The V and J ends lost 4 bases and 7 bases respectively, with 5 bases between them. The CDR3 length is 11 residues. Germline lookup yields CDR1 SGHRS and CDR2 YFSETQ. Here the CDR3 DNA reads TGCGCCAGCAGCGAACACGGGGAGCTGTTTTTT. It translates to CASSEHGELFF.

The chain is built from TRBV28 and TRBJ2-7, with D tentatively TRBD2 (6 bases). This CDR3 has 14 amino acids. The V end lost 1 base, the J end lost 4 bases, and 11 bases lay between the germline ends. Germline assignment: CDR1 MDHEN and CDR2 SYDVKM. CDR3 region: CASSLSPGRYEQYF. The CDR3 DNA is TGTGCCAGCAGTTTATCCCCAGGGAGGTACGAGCAGTACTTC.

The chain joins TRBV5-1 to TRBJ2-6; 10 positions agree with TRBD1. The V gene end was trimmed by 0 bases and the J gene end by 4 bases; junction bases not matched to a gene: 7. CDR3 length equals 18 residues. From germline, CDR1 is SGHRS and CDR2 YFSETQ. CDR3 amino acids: CASSLGGQGRSGANVLTF. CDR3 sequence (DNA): TGCGCCAGCAGCTTGGGGGGACAGGGGAGGTCAGGGGCCAACGTCCTGACTTTC.

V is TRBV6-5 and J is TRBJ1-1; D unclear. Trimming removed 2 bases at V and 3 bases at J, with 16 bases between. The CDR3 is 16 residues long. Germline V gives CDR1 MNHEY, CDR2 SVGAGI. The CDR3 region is CASSYADLRGYTEAFF. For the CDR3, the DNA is TGTGCCAGCAGTTACGCGGACCTCCGAGGGTACACTGAAGCTTTCTTT.